There are many counts of the clone carrying this TCR beta chain. The antigen remains undetermined. The data stem from a study of CD8 T cells in ankylosing spondylitis. Overall study results and limits: One TCR beta motif, made up of eight or nine highly homologous variants, appeared characteristic of ankylosing spondylitis blood. Disease-linked clones reportedly concentrated significantly in matched ankylosing spondylitis synovial fluid.

The CDR3 is 15 amino acids. J was trimmed by 4 bases and V by 2 bases; bases with no gene match: 4. CDR1 MNHEY and CDR2 SVGAGI come from the germline V gene. Quantitative 5'-RACE with molecular barcodes was used to make the TCR beta libraries. TCRdb itself ran the 5' RACE reads through MiXCR, one entry per CDR3 protein. This table has a few hundred thousand distinct CDR3 sequences, 10% to 13% appearing once. Sequencing was carried out using blood, either unsorted or a sorted T cell fraction (not recorded which). The TCR was taken from a male donor with ankylosing spondylitis or in good health (not recorded which). The chain is built from TRBV6-5 and TRBJ1-1; 10 positions agree with TRBD1. CDR3 coding DNA: TGTGCCAGCAGTTACGCGGACAGGGGGTCCACTGAAGCTTTCTTT. Its protein product is CASSYADRGSTEAFF.